This entry lists 2 T cell receptor beta chains sequenced from one sample in a study of brain T cells in children with intractable seizures. Sequenced by immunoSEQ multiplex PCR; TCRdb stores in-frame clones only, minus some. This sample has 110,000 or so clones; 94% occur once, and the top ten carry 3.5% to 4.5%. This specimen consisted of peripheral blood, obtained at surgery. The receptors were sampled from a boy in the first two years of life with hemimegalencephaly and intractable seizures.

This clone was seen just once. The rearrangement joins TRBV5-5 to TRBJ2-7; 10 positions match TRBD2. CDR3 size: 17 residues. Germline lookup yields CDR1 SGHKS and CDR2 YYEKEE (reference sequence). Trimming cost V 4 bases and J 4 bases; bases outside gene matches: 14. The CDR3 protein is CASSLGVAGGSGYEQYF. The CDR3 region has the DNA TGTGCCAGCAGCCTGGGGGTAGCGGGAGGATCTGGGTACGAGCAGTACTTC. The entire variable domain, with the rest obtained from reference TRBV5-5 and TRBJ2-7, is as follows: DAGVTQSPTHLIKTRGQQVTLRCSPISGHKSVSWYQQVLGQGPQFIFQYYEKEERGRGNFPDRFSARQFPNYSSELNVNALLLGDSALYLCASSLGVAGGSGYEQYFGPGTRLTVT.

The chain couples TRBV9 to TRBJ2-3; 8 positions agree with TRBD2. Per germline, CDR1 SGDLS and CDR2 YYNGEE. CDR3 size: 14 residues. V gave up 0 bases and J gave up 6 bases; unmatched junction bases: 3. The CDR3 sequence is CASSVGLAMDTQYF. The CDR3 region has the DNA TGTGCCAGCAGCGTAGGACTAGCGATGGATACGCAGTATTTT.